A single sample is the source of the 24 T cell receptor beta chains below, sequenced in a study of T cells in Graves' hyperthyroidism and ophthalmopathy. Researchers amplified the TCR beta CDR3 regions from RNA transcripts. Using the HTBI primer set, a first-round RT-PCR was run on the TCR CDR3. TCRdb analysed the multiplex PCR reads with MiXCR anew, one entry per CDR3 protein. The table includes under 200,000 distinct CDR3 sequences, over 8% detected once. What was sequenced was blood. The receptor set was obtained from a woman under 30 with Graves' hyperthyroidism that later progressed to Graves' ophthalmopathy.

This clonotype was seen a handful of times. The chain carries TRBV25-1 and TRBJ2-1; 9 positions match TRBD2. CDR3 length: 17 amino acids. Trimming took 2 bases from V and 3 from J; bases not matched to a gene: 8. Germline CDR1 reads MGHDK; CDR2 reads SYGVNS. Written as DNA, the CDR3 is TGTGCCAGCAGTGAAACCCGTAGCGGGAGCTTCTACAATGAGCAGTTCTTC. It is translated as CASSETRSGSFYNEQFF.

Only a few counts were recorded for this clonotype. CDR3 loop: CASSIDVGNQPQHF. In nucleotides, the CDR3 is TGTGCCAGTAGTATAGATGTAGGAAATCAGCCCCAGCATTTT. The V gene is TRBV19, the J gene TRBJ1-5; D is unclear. The V and J ends lost 0 bases and 4 bases respectively, with 7 bases between them. The length of the CDR3 is 14 residues. The V gene's germline CDR1 is LNHDA and CDR2 SQIVND (reference sequence).

There are many counts of this clonotype. As DNA, the CDR3 is TGTGCCAGCAGAAACAGGCTAACGGGGGATTCACCCCTCCACTTT. Its translation is CASRNRLTGDSPLHF. The chain joins TRBV12-3 or TRBV12-4 to TRBJ1-6, with D perhaps TRBD1 (5 bases). The ends were cut back, 6 bases at V and 8 bases at J, with 17 bases in the middle. This CDR3 has 15 residues.

This clonotype was detected many times. This chain uses TRBV20-1 with TRBJ1-2, with D uncertain. V lost 0 bases and J lost 5, with 7 bases in between. The CDR3 is 12 residues long. Germline CDR1 and CDR2: DFQATT and SNEGSKA (reference sequence). CDR3 protein: CSARDRAYGYTF. DNA for the CDR3: TGCAGTGCTAGAGATCGGGCATATGGCTACACCTTC.

Only a few counts were recorded for this clonotype. V usage is TRBV5-5 and J usage is TRBJ1-5, with D unresolved. Trimming pared 4 bases from V and 9 bases from J, leaving 14 bases between. The germline V gene has CDR1 SGHKS and CDR2 YYEKEE (reference sequence). This CDR3 is 13 amino acids long. CDR3 sequence reads: CASSEDVVAPQHF. Here the CDR3 DNA reads TGTGCCAGCAGCGAGGACGTCGTGGCGCCCCAGCATTTT.

This clonotype was counted at least ten times. The chain employs TRBV29-1 and TRBJ1-4; no firm D call. The CDR3 is 12 residues long. Trimming left V 6 bases short and J 8 bases short, with 13 bases between. Germline V gene sequence: CDR1 SQVTM, CDR2 ANQGSEA. Written as DNA, the CDR3 is TGCAGCGTGGGTTTAAGAGGGGAAAAACTGTTTTTT. This codes for CSVGLRGEKLFF.

This clonotype was counted ten times or more. This sequence joins TRBV5-1 and TRBJ2-7; unclear D gene. This CDR3 is 13 amino acids long. Germline V gene data show CDR1 as SGHRS and CDR2 as YFSETQ. V lost 0 bases, J lost 4 bases, and 8 bases lay in between. The CDR3 region is CASSLAVGYEQYF. CDR3 nucleotide sequence: TGCGCCAGCAGCTTGGCCGTCGGTTACGAGCAGTACTTC.

The chain has TRBV11-2 and TRBJ2-5; TRBD2 might be the D (6 bases). Germline loops: CDR1 SGHAT, CDR2 FQNNGV. CDR3 size: 14 residues. Trimming pared 7 bases from V and 3 bases from J, leaving 15 bases between. CDR3 sequence: CASTPRGGEETQYF. In nucleotides, the CDR3 is TGTGCCAGCACCCCCCGGGGAGGAGAAGAGACCCAGTACTTC.

The sample holds many counts of this clonotype. CDR3 DNA sequence: TGTGCCAGCAGTTACTTGGAGGGGCGCACTGAAGCTTTCTTT. Translating it yields CASSYLEGRTEAFF. The rearrangement links TRBV6-5 to TRBJ1-1, with D maybe TRBD1 (5 bases). Trimming pared 1 base from V and 4 bases from J, leaving 10 bases between. CDR1 is MNHEY, CDR2 SVGAGI, per germline. There are 14 residues in the CDR3.

In this sample, this clonotype turned up many times. The J gene is TRBJ2-3, the V gene TRBV7-9; D not resolved. CDR3 length equals 14 residues. CDR1 and CDR2 from the germline V gene are SEHNR and FQNEAQ (reference sequence). Deletions cut 1 base from V and 1 base from J, with 6 bases between. The CDR3 nucleotides read TGTGCCAGCAGCTTAGTTCAAGGCACAGATACGCAGTATTTT. Its protein is CASSLVQGTDTQYF.

This clonotype was seen many times. The V call is TRBV28, the J call TRBJ2-7; D gene unclear. CDR3 length: 14 amino acids. Germline V gene lookup returns CDR1 MDHEN and CDR2 SYDVKM. Trimming shortened V by 3 bases and J by 3 bases, and 12 bases separated the two germline ends. The CDR3 DNA reads TGTGCCAGCAGTTTGGTCCCTGGTCTCTACGAGCAGTACTTC. It encodes CASSLVPGLYEQYF.

This clonotype came up many times. The V call is TRBV11-1, the J call TRBJ2-1, with TRBD1 matching over 7 bases. Losses at the gene ends were 2 bases for V and 6 bases for J; bases not matched to a gene: 7. The CDR3 consists of 15 residues. Per the germline V gene, CDR1 is SGHAT and CDR2 is FQDESV (reference sequence). CDR3 residues: CASSLSPAGGNEQFF. CDR3 DNA sequence: TGTGCCAGCAGCTTAAGCCCGGCAGGGGGCAATGAGCAGTTCTTC.

This clonotype was counted at least ten times. The chain is built from TRBV20-1 and TRBJ2-3, with 8 bases aligning to TRBD1. The germline V gene encodes CDR1 DFQATT and CDR2 SNEGSKA (reference sequence). V gave up 1 base and J gave up 5 bases; unmatched junction bases: 5. CDR3 length: 14 residues. The CDR3 DNA reads TGCAGTGCTAGAGCAGGGGGCTTGGGAGATACGCAGTATTTT. It codes for CSARAGGLGDTQYF.

Comment on this clonotype: Germline is not matched at one junction end, which may reflect a read error. J is TRBJ1-2 and V is TRBV2, with a weak D call TRBD1 (6 bases). Germline V gene data show CDR1 as SNHLY and CDR2 as FYNNEI. The CDR3 loop spans 13 amino acids. CDR3 sequence (DNA): TGTGCCCGCAGTTCCTCGGGGGGGGGCGGCTACACCTTC. Translated, it gives CARSSSGGGGYTF.

This clonotype was detected many times. CDR3 residues: CASSGANQPQHF. Here the CDR3 DNA reads TGTGCCAGCAGTGGGGCGAATCAGCCCCAGCATTTT. V gene TRBV25-1 combines with J gene TRBJ1-5; D remains unclear. With 4 bases removed from V and 4 bases from J, the gap between germline ends came to 5 bases. Germline V gene sequence: CDR1 MGHDK, CDR2 SYGVNS. The CDR3 is 12 amino acids.

The table lists this clonotype with many counts. The V and J genes are TRBV4-2 and TRBJ1-1; D remains unclear. Germline V CDR1 and CDR2: LGHNA, YNFKEQ. Trimming removed 0 bases from V and 5 bases from J, with 7 bases in between. The CDR3 loop spans 13 amino acids. The CDR3 DNA sequence: TGTGCCAGCAGCCAAGAGAAGGTTACTGAAGCTTTCTTT. As protein: CASSQEKVTEAFF.

There are many counts of this clonotype. This sequence joins TRBV20-1 and TRBJ1-4; D remains unclear. Germline V gives CDR1 DFQATT, CDR2 SNEGSKA (reference sequence). V shed 4 bases and J shed 3 bases, with 12 bases lying between them. CDR3 size: 14 residues. CDR3 sequence: CSATKTEANEKLFF. The CDR3 DNA reads TGCAGTGCTACAAAGACGGAAGCTAATGAAAAACTGTTTTTT.

This clonotype was found many times. J is TRBJ2-1 and V is TRBV5-5; TRBD1 agrees at 7 bases. The CDR3 is made up of 15 amino acids. V trimming: 0 bases; J trimming: 4 bases; junction bases outside the gene matches: 4. The V gene's germline CDR1 is SGHKS and CDR2 YYEKEE (reference sequence). The CDR3 region has the DNA TGTGCCAGCAGCTTGGGAGGGGGCCCTTACAATGAGCAGTTCTTC. As protein: CASSLGGGPYNEQFF.

Many counts were recorded for this clonotype. V gene TRBV7-2 combines with J gene TRBJ1-3; D ambiguous. The CDR3 is made up of 16 amino acids. Germline V gene data show CDR1 as SGHTA and CDR2 as FQGNSA. Trimming pared 2 bases from V and 0 bases from J, leaving 11 bases between. In DNA, the CDR3 is TGTGCCAGCAGCTTAATGGTCTCGAGCTCTGGAAACACCATATATTTT. As protein: CASSLMVSSSGNTIYF.

This clonotype was found many times. The chain combines TRBV6-1 with TRBJ1-1; D is possibly TRBD1 (6 bases). From germline, CDR1 is MNHNS and CDR2 SASEGT. V shed 7 bases and J shed 11 bases, with 14 bases lying between them. The CDR3 has 11 amino acids. The CDR3 region has the DNA TGTGCCAGCACCACAGGGCTAGGGGCTTTCTTT. Residues: CASTTGLGAFF.

The sample holds many counts of this clonotype. The V and J genes are TRBV19 and TRBJ1-1, with D hard to call. V was shortened by 5 bases and J by 6 bases, with 16 bases between the two germline ends. The CDR3 runs to 14 residues. Germline V CDR1 and CDR2: LNHDA, SQIVND (reference sequence). The CDR3: CASSGGPPSAEAFF. Here the CDR3 DNA reads TGTGCCAGTAGTGGTGGGCCACCTTCCGCTGAAGCTTTCTTT.

This clonotype was seen at least ten times. This rearrangement joins TRBV5-1 to TRBJ2-5; the D call may be TRBD1 or TRBD2 (6 bases each). Trimming removed 4 bases from V and 5 bases from J, with 21 bases in between. The CDR3 length is 16 residues. Looked up from germline, CDR1 is SGHRS and CDR2 is YFSETQ. The CDR3 DNA is TGCGCCAGCAGCCCGGCTTTAGGGGGGAGCATGGAGACCCAGTACTTC. It codes for CASSPALGGSMETQYF. Full variable domain (missing parts from reference TRBV5-1 and TRBJ2-5): KAGVTQTPRYLIKTRGQQVTLSCSPISGHRSVSWYQQTPGQGLQFLFEYFSETQRNKGNFPGRFSGRQFSNSRSEMNVSTLELGDSALYLCASSPALGGSMETQYFGPGTRLLVL.

This clonotype has more than one count but fewer than ten. CDR3 bases: TGTGCCAGCAGCCAAAACAGGGGGGGTAGTGAGACCCAGTACTTC. Its translation: CASSQNRGGSETQYF. J is TRBJ2-5 and V is TRBV11-2, with D possibly matching TRBD1 (8 bases). The V end was cut by 5 bases, the J end by 5 bases, with 18 bases between. Germline-derived CDR1 and CDR2 are SGHAT and FQNNGV. The CDR3 length is 15 residues.

This clonotype was counted at least ten times. This chain joins TRBV2 and TRBJ2-1, with D unclear. With 6 bases removed from V and 2 bases from J, the gap between germline ends came to 17 bases. The CDR3 has 16 amino acids. Germline V CDR1 and CDR2: SNHLY, FYNNEI. Here the CDR3 DNA reads TGTGCCAGCAGGGCCCCGGGTGCCCCGGCCTACAATGAGCAGTTCTTC. Protein: CASRAPGAPAYNEQFF.